The 17 T cell receptor beta chains below were found in one sample sequenced in a study of shared clonotypes between healthy human individuals. The method was immunoSEQ multiplex PCR; TCRdb's version includes in-frame clones alone and lacks a portion of them. The sample has about 800,000 clones, 96% seen once. Naive CD8 cells were CD45RO-negative, positively selected for CCR7, excluding terminally differentiated effector memory CD45RA+ cells. Sequenced sample: naive CD8+ T cells sorted from blood. Source of these receptors: a man under 40 in good health.

The chain recombines TRBV19 with TRBJ2-2, with 10 bases that match TRBD1. The CDR3 is 15 amino acids. Germline values: CDR1 LNHDA, CDR2 SQIVND (reference sequence). V was clipped by 4 bases and J by 5 bases; unmatched bases: 4. The CDR3 loop is CASSNDRGRTGELFF. The DNA for the CDR3 is TGTGCCAGTAGTAACGACAGGGGGCGGACCGGGGAGCTGTTTTTT.

The chain is built from TRBV2 and TRBJ1-2; D is possibly TRBD1 (6 bases). CDR1 and CDR2 (germline): SNHLY, FYNNEI. Trimming took 10 bases from V and 3 from J, leaving 15 bases between them. The CDR3 loop spans 13 amino acids. The CDR3, as DNA: TGTGCCACCGGACAGCAAGTACACTATGGCTACACCTTC. Its protein is CATGQQVHYGYTF.

The sample holds one count of this clone. The CDR3 DNA reads TGTGCCATCAGTCTAATAAGACGGACTAGCGACGACGCTAGCACAGATACGCAGTATTTT. Its translation: CAISLIRRTSDDASTDTQYF. The V gene is TRBV10-3, the J gene TRBJ2-3; TRBD2 matches 9 bases. There are 20 residues in the CDR3. Germline V CDR1 and CDR2: ENHRY, SYGVKD. V trimming: 5 bases; J trimming: 0 bases; junction bases outside the gene matches: 18.

J is TRBJ2-3 and V is TRBV27, with 10 bases lining up with TRBD2. CDR1 is MNHEY, CDR2 SMNVEV, per germline (reference sequence). The CDR3 is 14 amino acids. J gave up 3 bases and V 5 bases, and 2 bases lay outside the gene matches. The DNA for the CDR3 is TGTGCCAGCAGTAGCGGGAGGGTAACAGATACGCAGTATTTT. This sequence encodes CASSSGRVTDTQYF.

V usage is TRBV13 and J usage is TRBJ2-7, with D perhaps given as TRBD1 or TRBD2 (5 bases each). CDR1 PRHDT and CDR2 FYEKMQ come from the germline V gene (reference sequence). V shed 5 bases and J shed 5 bases, with 10 bases lying between them. This CDR3 contains 12 residues. CDR3 sequence (DNA): TGTGCCAGCAGCCCGGGACCCAACGAGCAGTACTTC. This gives the protein CASSPGPNEQYF.

The chain carries TRBV4-1 and TRBJ2-1, with 11 nucleotides matching TRBD2. CDR3 length: 15 amino acids. The germline gives CDR1 MGHRA, CDR2 YSYEKL. The V segment lost 3 bases and the J segment 5 bases; nucleotides outside the gene matches: 3. For the CDR3, the DNA is TGCGCCAGCAGCCACTTACTAGCGGGGGACAATGAGCAGTTCTTC. Amino acid sequence: CASSHLLAGDNEQFF.

CDR3 sequence: CASSQDPSAYNEQFF. CDR3 coding DNA: TGCGCCAGCAGCCAAGACCCTAGCGCCTACAATGAGCAGTTCTTC. The chain couples TRBV4-3 to TRBJ2-1, with a tentative D call TRBD2 (6 bases). The CDR3 is 15 amino acids. V lost 0 bases, J lost 2 bases, and 8 bases lay in between. Germline CDR1 LGHNA, CDR2 YSLEER.

The genes are TRBV11-2 and TRBJ2-7, with D perhaps TRBD1 or TRBD2 (5 bases each). This CDR3 region has 11 residues. Germline V lookup: CDR1 SGHAT, CDR2 FQNNGV. Trimming removed 9 bases at V and 6 bases at J, with 12 bases between. In nucleotides, the CDR3 is TGTGCCAGTTGGGGTGGGGGCGAGCAGTACTTC. It encodes CASWGGGEQYF. Looking up the rest from reference TRBV11-2 and TRBJ2-7 gives the full variable domain: EAGVAQSPRYKIIEKRQSVAFWCNPISGHATLYWYQQILGQGPKLLIQFQNNGVVDDSQLPKDRFSAERLKGVDSTLKIQPAKLEDSAVYLCASWGGGEQYFGPGTRLTVT.

This clone has a single count. The V and J genes are TRBV12-5 and TRBJ2-5; no definite D call. The germline CDR1 and CDR2 sequences are LGHNT and FRNRAP. V lost 1 base and J 1 base, leaving 4 bases between the germline ends. This CDR3 comprises 13 residues. The CDR3 DNA follows: TGTGCTAGTGGTTTGGGACTCCAAGAGACCCAGTACTTC. Amino acid sequence: CASGLGLQETQYF.

The chain is built from TRBV27 and TRBJ2-7; 7 bases align to TRBD1. Germline V gene lookup returns CDR1 MNHEY and CDR2 SMNVEV (reference sequence). This CDR3 spans 16 amino acids. The V gene end was trimmed by 5 bases and the J gene end by 0 bases; junction bases not matched to a gene: 10. The CDR3 DNA is TGTGCCAGCAGTCTCCGACAGGGCCCTAGCTCCTACGAGCAGTACTTC. Its protein product is CASSLRQGPSSYEQYF.

The chain is built from TRBV9 and TRBJ2-2; D unclear. Trimming removed 8 bases at V and 9 bases at J, with 11 bases between. The CDR3 extends over 11 amino acids. Germline values: CDR1 SGDLS, CDR2 YYNGEE. CDR3 DNA: TGTGCCAGTGCTAACGGCCGGGAGCTGTTTTTT. This translates into CASANGRELFF.

This chain uses TRBV6-4 with TRBJ2-1; TRBD2 agrees at 8 bases. V trimming: 8 bases; J trimming: 10 bases; junction bases outside the gene matches: 4. The CDR3 covers 11 residues. Germline CDR1 MRHNA, CDR2 SNTAGT. CDR3 sequence reads: CASGTSGEQFF. The CDR3 nucleotides are TGTGCCAGCGGGACTAGTGGGGAGCAGTTCTTC.

The table lists this clone with a count of one. The chain recombines TRBV11-2 with TRBJ2-1; perhaps TRBD2 as D (6 bases). Trimming cost V 5 bases and J 5 bases, with 22 bases left between them. CDR3 length: 17 residues. Germline loops: CDR1 SGHAT, CDR2 FQNNGV. DNA for the CDR3: TGTGCCAGCAGCCCCCGTCGAGCGGGCCAGGCCGACAATGAGCAGTTCTTC. It codes for CASSPRRAGQADNEQFF.

This sequence joins TRBV6-5 and TRBJ2-7; weak D call: TRBD1 (5 bases). With 8 bases removed from V and 5 bases from J, the gap between germline ends came to 16 bases. CDR1 is MNHEY, CDR2 SVGAGI, per germline. The CDR3 is 13 amino acids. CDR3 protein: CASGPGFKNEQYF. The CDR3 nucleotides are TGTGCCAGCGGGCCAGGGTTTAAGAACGAGCAGTACTTC.

The CDR3 sequence: CASSFWRVGEKLFF. The CDR3 coding sequence is TGTGCCAGCAGTTTCTGGAGGGTTGGTGAAAAACTGTTTTTT. The chain links TRBV28 to TRBJ1-4, with unresolved D. This CDR3 contains 14 residues. CDR1 is MDHEN, CDR2 SYDVKM, per germline. Trimming pared 3 bases from V and 7 bases from J, leaving 12 bases between.

This chain links TRBV14 with TRBJ2-3; 11 positions match TRBD2. The CDR3 has 15 residues. The V segment lost 4 bases and the J segment 5 bases; nucleotides outside the gene matches: 5. CDR1 and CDR2 (germline): SGHDN, FVKESK. CDR3 sequence reads: CASSPQLAGVDTQYF. The CDR3 bases are TGTGCCAGCAGCCCCCAACTAGCGGGAGTAGATACGCAGTATTTT.

This clone was seen just once. The sample holds other DNA sequences that translate to the same CDR3. The CDR3 here is CASSLGTSGNEQFF. The CDR3 coding sequence is TGTGCCAGCAGCTTAGGGACTAGCGGCAATGAGCAGTTCTTC. V is TRBV7-2 and J is TRBJ2-1; 10 positions match TRBD2. With 1 base clipped from V and 6 bases from J, the junction kept 0 bases outside the gene matches. Germline V lookup: CDR1 SGHTA, CDR2 FQGNSA. The CDR3 is 14 residues long.